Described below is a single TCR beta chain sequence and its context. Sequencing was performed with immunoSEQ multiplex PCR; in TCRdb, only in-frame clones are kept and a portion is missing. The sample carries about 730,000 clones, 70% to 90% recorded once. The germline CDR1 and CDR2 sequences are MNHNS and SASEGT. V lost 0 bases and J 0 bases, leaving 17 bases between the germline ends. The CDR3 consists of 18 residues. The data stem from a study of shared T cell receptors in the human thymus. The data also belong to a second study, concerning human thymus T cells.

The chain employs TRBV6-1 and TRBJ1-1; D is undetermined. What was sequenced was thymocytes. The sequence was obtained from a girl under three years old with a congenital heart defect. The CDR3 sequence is CASSEASIRRYLNTEAFF. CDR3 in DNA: TGTGCCAGCAGTGAAGCTTCCATCCGGAGGTACTTGAACACTGAAGCTTTCTTT.